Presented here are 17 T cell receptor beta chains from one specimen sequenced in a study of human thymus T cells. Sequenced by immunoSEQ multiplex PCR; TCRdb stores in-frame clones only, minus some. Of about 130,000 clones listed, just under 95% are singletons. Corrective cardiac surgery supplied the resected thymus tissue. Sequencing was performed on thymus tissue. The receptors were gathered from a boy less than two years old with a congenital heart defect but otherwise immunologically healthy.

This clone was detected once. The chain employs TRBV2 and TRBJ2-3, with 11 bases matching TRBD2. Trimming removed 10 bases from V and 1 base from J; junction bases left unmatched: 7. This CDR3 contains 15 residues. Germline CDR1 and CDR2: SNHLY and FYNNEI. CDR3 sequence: CATWRSGGGTDTQYF. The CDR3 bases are TGTGCCACATGGCGTAGCGGGGGGGGCACAGATACGCAGTATTTT.

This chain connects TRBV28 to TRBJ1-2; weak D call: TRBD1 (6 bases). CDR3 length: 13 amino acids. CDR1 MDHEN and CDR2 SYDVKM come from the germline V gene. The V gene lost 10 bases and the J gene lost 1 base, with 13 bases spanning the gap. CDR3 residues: CATETGNNYGYTF. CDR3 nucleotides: TGTGCCACCGAGACAGGAAATAACTATGGCTACACCTTC.

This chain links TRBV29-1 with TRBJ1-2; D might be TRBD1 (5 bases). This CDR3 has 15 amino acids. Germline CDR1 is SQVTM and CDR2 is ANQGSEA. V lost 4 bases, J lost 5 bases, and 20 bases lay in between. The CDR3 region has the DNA TGCAGCGTTGTGGAGGACACCCTAAATGGGTATGGCTACACCTTC. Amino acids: CSVVEDTLNGYGYTF.

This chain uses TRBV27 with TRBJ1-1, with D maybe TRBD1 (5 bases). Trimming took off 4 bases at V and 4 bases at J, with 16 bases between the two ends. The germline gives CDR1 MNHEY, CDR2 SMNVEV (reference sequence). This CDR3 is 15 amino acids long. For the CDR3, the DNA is TGTGCCAGCAGTTCCAAAAGCCGCGGGGGCACTGAAGCTTTCTTT. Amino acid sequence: CASSSKSRGGTEAFF.

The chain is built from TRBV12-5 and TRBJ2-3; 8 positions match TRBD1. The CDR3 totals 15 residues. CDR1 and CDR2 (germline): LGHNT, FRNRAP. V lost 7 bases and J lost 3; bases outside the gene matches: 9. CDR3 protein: CASAPDREETDTQYF. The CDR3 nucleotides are TGTGCTAGTGCCCCGGACAGGGAAGAGACAGATACGCAGTATTTT.

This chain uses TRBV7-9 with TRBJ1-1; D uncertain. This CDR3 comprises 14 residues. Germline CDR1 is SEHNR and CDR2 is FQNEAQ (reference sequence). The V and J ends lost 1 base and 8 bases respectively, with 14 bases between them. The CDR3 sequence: CASSLDFVLREAFF. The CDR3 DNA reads TGTGCCAGCAGCTTAGATTTCGTCCTGAGGGAAGCTTTCTTT. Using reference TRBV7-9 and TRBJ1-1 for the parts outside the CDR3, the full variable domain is DTGVSQNPRHKITKRGQNVTFRCDPISEHNRLYWYRQTLGQGPEFLTYFQNEAQLEKSRLLSDRFSAERPKGSFSTLEIQRTEQGDSAMYLCASSLDFVLREAFFGQGTRLTVV.

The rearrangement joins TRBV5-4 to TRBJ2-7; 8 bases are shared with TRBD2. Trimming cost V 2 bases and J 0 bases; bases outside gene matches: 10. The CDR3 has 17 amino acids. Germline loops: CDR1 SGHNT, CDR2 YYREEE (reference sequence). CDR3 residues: CASSFIGGGRDSYEQYF. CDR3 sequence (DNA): TGTGCCAGCAGCTTCATCGGGGGGGGTAGGGACTCCTACGAGCAGTACTTC.

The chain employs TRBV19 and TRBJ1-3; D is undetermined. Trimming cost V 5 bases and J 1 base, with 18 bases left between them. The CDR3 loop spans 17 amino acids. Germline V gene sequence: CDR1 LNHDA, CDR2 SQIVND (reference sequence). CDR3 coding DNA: TGTGCCAGTAGTTTACCTTTCAGAAAAGGGTCTGGAAACACCATATATTTT. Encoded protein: CASSLPFRKGSGNTIYF.

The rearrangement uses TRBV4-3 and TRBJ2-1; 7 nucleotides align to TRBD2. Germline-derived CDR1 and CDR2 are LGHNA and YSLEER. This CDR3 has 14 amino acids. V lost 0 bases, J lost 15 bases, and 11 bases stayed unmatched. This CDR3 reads CASSQDFRAGPRFF. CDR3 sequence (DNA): TGCGCCAGCAGCCAAGATTTTCGAGCGGGGCCGAGGTTCTTC.

CDR3 region: CASSLPQGNQYF. The CDR3 DNA follows: TGTGCCAGCAGTTTGCCTCAGGGGAACCAGTACTTC. The chain links TRBV6-6 to TRBJ2-5, with a weak D call TRBD1 (6 bases). The CDR3 is 12 residues long. Per the germline V gene, CDR1 is MNHNY and CDR2 is SVGAGI (reference sequence). With 4 bases removed from V and 10 bases from J, the gap between germline ends came to 13 bases.

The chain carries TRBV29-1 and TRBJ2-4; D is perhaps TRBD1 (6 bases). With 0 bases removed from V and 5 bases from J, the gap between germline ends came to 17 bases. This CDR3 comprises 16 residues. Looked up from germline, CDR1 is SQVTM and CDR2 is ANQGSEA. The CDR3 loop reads CSVEDLQGKRENIQYF. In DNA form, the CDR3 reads TGCAGCGTTGAAGATCTTCAGGGGAAGAGAGAAAACATTCAGTACTTC.

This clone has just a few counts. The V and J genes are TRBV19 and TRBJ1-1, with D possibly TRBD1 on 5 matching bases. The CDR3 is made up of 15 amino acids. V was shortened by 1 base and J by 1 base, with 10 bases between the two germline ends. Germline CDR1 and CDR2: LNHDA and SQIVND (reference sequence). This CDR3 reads CASSIARGTNTEAFF. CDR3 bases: TGTGCCAGTAGTATAGCTCGGGGCACGAACACTGAAGCTTTCTTT.

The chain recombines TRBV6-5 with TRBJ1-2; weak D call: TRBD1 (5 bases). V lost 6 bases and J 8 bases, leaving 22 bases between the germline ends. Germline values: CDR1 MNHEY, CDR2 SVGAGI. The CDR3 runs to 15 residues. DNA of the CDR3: TGTGCCAGCAGCCAAGGTAATCAGGGCCCTGGAGGCTACACCTTC. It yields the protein CASSQGNQGPGGYTF.

CDR3 residues: CAWANITGHSLLGAYGYTF. CDR3 in DNA: TGTGCCTGGGCCAATATAACGGGACACTCCCTCCTGGGGGCCTATGGCTACACCTTC. This chain connects TRBV30 to TRBJ1-2; a possible D gene is TRBD1 (6 bases). Trimming removed 5 bases from V and 4 bases from J, with 32 bases in between. Germline values: CDR1 GTSNPN, CDR2 SVGIG (reference sequence). CDR3 length equals 19 residues.

CDR3 nucleotides: TGTGCCAGCAGCTTAGTATCCCAGGACGGCACAGATACGCAGTATTTT. It translates to CASSLVSQDGTDTQYF. V is TRBV7-9 and J is TRBJ2-3; unclear D gene. CDR1 is SEHNR and CDR2 is FQNEAQ in the germline V gene (reference sequence). V was shortened by 1 base and J by 1 base, with 12 bases between the two germline ends. The CDR3 loop spans 16 amino acids.

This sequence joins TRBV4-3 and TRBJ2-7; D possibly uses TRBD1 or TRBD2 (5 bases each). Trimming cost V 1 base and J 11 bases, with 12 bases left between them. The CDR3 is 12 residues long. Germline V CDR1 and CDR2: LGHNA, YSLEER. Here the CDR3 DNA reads TGCGCCAGCAGCCAAGGTGGGGGTGGAAAGTACTTC. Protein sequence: CASSQGGGGKYF.

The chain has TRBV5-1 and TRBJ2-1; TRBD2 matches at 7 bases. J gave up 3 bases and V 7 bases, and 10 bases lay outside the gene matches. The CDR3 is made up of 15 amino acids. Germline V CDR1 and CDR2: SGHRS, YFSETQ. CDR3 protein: CASRYERGVYNEQFF. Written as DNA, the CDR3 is TGCGCCAGCCGCTACGAGCGGGGAGTCTACAATGAGCAGTTCTTC.